This T cell receptor beta chain was documented in a study of human versus mouse CDR3 diversity and MHC coevolution. Whole-study results and caveats: Roughly 1.5 million TCR beta clonotypes were estimated for humans, the largest repertoire. Among all groups, most of the three human donors showed least clonal inequality.

As concerns this clone: Antigen: not known.

Generated by immunoSEQ multiplex PCR, the TCRdb table keeps only in-frame clones and is missing some. This sample yields about 77,000 clones, of which under 95% are seen a single time; about 0.14% belongs to the top ten. Naive CD4 T cells, CD45RO-negative and CD62L-positive, were flow-sorted from PBMCs. This clonotype originated in a person between 25 and 75 years old in good health. Sequenced material: naive CD4+ T cells from blood. The subset was: CD45RO-negative CD62L-positive naive CD4 T cells.

CDR3 protein: CASIGQGGSYEQYF. The CDR3 DNA sequence: TGTGCCAGCATTGGACAGGGGGGCTCCTACGAGCAGTACTTC. J is TRBJ2-7 and V is TRBV6-1; 10 bases are a match to TRBD1. Trimming took 7 bases from V and 0 from J; bases not matched to a gene: 3. In germline, CDR1 is MNHNS, CDR2 SASEGT. The CDR3 contains 14 residues.